The TCR beta chain under discussion was sequenced for a study of post-analysis software for immune sequencing data. Presence of unique molecular identifiers characterized the TCR beta cDNA libraries. TCRdb fed the PCR reads into MiXCR, producing one record per CDR3 protein. The sample carries roughly 540,000 distinct CDR3 sequences, under 40% recorded once. Study results and caveats: Clustering by F measure revealed strong co-clustering among samples prepared together in one batch. Patients had higher frequencies than controls of roughly 5 TRBV segments, including TRBV5-6, TRBV5-1 and TRBV20-1. Comparison with controls showed significantly lower normalized Chao1 diversity in multiple sclerosis patients.

This CDR3 region has 20 residues. J lost 0 bases, V lost 7 bases, and 17 bases had no gene match. The germline V gene encodes CDR1 SGHVS and CDR2 FNYEAQ. In its sample, this clonotype was seen a few times. Its target is unknown. Sequenced sample: blood. The chain has TRBV7-6 and TRBJ2-1; 11 nucleotides line up with TRBD2. The source is a girl aged 2 to 17 with multiple sclerosis. CDR3 nucleotides: TGTGCCAGCACCCCTAAGTCGGCACTAGCGGGGGAGTTCTCCTACAATGAGCAGTTCTTC. It codes for CASTPKSALAGEFSYNEQFF. Based on the CDR3 plus reference TRBV7-6 and TRBJ2-1, the full variable domain is GAGVSQSPRYKVTKRGQDVALRCDPISGHVSLYWYRQALGQGPEFLTYFNYEAQQDKSGLPNDRFSAERPEGSISTLTIQRTEQRDSAMYRCASTPKSALAGEFSYNEQFFGPGTRLTVL.